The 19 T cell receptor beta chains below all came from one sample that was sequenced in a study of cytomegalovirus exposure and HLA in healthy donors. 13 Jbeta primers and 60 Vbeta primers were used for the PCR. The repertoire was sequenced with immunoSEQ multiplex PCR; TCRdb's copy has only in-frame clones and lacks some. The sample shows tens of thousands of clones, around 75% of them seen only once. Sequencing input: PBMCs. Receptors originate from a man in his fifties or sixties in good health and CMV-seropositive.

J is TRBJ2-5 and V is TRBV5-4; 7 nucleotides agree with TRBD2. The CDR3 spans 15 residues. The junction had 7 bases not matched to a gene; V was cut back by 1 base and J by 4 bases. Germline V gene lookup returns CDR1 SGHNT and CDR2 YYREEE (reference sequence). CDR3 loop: CASSLWWGGTETQYF. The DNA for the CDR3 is TGTGCCAGCAGCTTGTGGTGGGGGGGTACAGAGACCCAGTACTTC.

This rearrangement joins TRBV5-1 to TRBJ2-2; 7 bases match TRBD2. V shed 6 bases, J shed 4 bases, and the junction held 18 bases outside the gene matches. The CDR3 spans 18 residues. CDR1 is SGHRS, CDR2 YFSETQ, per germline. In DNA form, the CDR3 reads TGCGCCAGCATCCCGCGTCCAGCGGGGTCGTATGGCACCGGGGAGCTGTTTTTT. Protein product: CASIPRPAGSYGTGELFF.

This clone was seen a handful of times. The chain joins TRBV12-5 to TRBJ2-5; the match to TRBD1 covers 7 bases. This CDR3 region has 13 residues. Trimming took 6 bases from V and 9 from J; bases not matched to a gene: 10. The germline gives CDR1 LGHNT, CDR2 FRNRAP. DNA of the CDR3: TGTGCTAGTGGAAGAGGACAGGTGGCGTCCCAGTACTTC. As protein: CASGRGQVASQYF.

The CDR3 DNA sequence: TGTGCCAGCAGTGAGCCGGGAAACACTGAAGCTTTCTTT. Protein: CASSEPGNTEAFF. J is TRBJ1-1 and V is TRBV6-1; D not resolved. V lost 3 bases, J lost 2 bases, and 7 bases lay in between. The CDR3 runs 13 residues. Germline lookup yields CDR1 MNHNS and CDR2 SASEGT.

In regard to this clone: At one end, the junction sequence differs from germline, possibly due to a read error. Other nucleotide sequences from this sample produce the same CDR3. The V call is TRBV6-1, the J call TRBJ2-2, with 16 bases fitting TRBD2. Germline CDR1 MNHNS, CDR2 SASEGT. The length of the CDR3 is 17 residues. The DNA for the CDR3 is TGTGCCAGCAGTCAAGGGACTAGCGGGGGGGCAATCGGGGAGTTGTTTTTT. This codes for CASSQGTSGGAIGELFF.

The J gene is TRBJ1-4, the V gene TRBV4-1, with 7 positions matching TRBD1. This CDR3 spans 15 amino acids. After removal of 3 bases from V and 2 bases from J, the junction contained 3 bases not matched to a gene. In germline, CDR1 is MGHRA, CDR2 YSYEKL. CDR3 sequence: CASSQRTGTNEKLFF. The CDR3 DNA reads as TGCGCCAGCAGCCAGAGGACAGGCACTAATGAAAAACTGTTTTTT.

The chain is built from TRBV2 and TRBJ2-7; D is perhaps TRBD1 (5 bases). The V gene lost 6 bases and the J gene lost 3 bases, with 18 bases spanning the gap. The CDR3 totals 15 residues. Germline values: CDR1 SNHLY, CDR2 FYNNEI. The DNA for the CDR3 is TGTGCCAGCAGAGGGGTGAGTGGGCAGTTCTACGAGCAGTACTTC. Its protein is CASRGVSGQFYEQYF.

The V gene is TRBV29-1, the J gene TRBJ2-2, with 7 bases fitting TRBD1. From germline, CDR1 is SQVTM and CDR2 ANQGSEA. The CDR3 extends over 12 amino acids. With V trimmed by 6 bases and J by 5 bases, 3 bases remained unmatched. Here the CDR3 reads CSVAQGTGELFF. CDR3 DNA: TGCAGCGTCGCACAGGGGACCGGGGAGCTGTTTTTT.

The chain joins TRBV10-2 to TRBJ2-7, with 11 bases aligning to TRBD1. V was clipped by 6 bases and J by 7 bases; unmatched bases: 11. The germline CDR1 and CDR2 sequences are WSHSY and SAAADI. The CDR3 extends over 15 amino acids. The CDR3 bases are TGCGCCAGCAGATCCGGGACAGGGGGGTCCAAGGAGCAGTACTTC. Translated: CASRSGTGGSKEQYF.

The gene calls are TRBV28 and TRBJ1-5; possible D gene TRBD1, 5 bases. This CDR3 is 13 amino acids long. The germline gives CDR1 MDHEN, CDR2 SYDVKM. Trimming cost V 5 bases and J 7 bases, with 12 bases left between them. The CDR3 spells CASSANRWQPQHF. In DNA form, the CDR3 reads TGTGCCAGCAGTGCCAACAGGTGGCAGCCCCAGCATTTT.

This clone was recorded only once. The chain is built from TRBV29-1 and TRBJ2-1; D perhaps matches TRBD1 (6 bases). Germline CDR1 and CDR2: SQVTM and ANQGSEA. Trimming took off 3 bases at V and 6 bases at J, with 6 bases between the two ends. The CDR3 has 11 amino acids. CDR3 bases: TGCAGCGTTGACAGGGGCAATGAGCAGTTCTTC. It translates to CSVDRGNEQFF.

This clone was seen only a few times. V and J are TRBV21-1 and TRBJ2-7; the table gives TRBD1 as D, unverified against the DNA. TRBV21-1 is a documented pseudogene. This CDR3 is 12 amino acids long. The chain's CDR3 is CASSAHRGEQYF. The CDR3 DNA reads TGTGCCAGCAGCGCACACAGGGGCGAGCAGTACTTC.

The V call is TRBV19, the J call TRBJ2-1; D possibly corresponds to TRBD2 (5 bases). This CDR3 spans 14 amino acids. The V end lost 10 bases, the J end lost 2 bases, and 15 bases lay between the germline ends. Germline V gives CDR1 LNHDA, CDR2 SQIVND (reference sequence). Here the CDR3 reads CATQGLDTYNEQFF. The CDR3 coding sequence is TGTGCCACCCAAGGACTCGATACCTACAATGAGCAGTTCTTC.

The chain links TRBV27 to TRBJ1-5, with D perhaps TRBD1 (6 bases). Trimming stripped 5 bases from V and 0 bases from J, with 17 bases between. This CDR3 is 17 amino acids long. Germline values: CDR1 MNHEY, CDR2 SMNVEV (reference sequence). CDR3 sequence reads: CASSASKQGYSNQPQHF. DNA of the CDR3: TGTGCCAGCAGTGCCTCTAAACAGGGATATAGCAATCAGCCCCAGCATTTT.

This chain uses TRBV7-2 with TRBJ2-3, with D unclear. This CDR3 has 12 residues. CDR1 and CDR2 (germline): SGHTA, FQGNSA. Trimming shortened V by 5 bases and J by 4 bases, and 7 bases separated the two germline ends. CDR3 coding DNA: TGTGCCAGCAGCAAATATGCAGATACGCAGTATTTT. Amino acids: CASSKYADTQYF.

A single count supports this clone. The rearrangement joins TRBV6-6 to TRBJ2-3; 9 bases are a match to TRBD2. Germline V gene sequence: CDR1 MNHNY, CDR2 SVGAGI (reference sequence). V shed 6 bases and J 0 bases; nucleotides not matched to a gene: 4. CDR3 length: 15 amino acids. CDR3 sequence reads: CASSNSGGSTDTQYF. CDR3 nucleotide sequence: TGTGCCAGCAGCAATAGCGGGGGAAGCACAGATACGCAGTATTTT.

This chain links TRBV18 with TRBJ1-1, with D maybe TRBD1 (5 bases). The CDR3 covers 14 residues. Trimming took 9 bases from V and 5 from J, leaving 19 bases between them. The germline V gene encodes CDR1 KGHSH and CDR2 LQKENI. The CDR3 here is CASRAGSLETEAFF. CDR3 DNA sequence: TGTGCCAGTCGGGCAGGGTCCTTGGAGACTGAAGCTTTCTTT.

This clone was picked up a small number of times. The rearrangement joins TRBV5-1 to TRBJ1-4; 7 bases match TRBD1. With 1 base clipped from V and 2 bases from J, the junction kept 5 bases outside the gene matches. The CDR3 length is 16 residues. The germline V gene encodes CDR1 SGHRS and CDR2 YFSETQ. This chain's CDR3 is CASSLPTGVTNEKLFF. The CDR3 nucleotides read TGCGCCAGCAGCTTGCCTACAGGGGTTACTAATGAAAAACTGTTTTTT.

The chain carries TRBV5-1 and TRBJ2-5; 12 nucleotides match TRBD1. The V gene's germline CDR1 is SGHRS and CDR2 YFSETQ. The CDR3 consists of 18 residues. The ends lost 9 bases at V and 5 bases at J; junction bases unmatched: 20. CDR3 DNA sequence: TGCGCCACCAACCCGACCGGGACAGGGGGCGCCGAGGTCGAGACCCAGTACTTC. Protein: CATNPTGTGGAEVETQYF.